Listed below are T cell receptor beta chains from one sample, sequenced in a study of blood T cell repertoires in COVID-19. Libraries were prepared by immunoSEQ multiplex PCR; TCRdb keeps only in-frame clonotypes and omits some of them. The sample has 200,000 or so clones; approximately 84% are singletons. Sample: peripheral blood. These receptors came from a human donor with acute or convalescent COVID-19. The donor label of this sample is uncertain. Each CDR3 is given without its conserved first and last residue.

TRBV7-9	ASSFETSGRAVEQY
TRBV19	ASSMVSYLPAQGD
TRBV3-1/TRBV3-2	ASSQDRAINYGYT
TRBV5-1	ASSLSGTASYEQY
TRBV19	ASSITGSGNTIY
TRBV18	ASSPFTGFTEAF
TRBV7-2	ASSLLGTAATNEKLF
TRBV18	ASSSGYDQPQH
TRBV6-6	ASSLVENEQF
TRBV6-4	ASSRTGKDPEAF
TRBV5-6	ASSPVAGPSSYNEQF
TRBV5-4	ASSPGTSGYNEQF
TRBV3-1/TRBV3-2	ASSLQGGTGELF
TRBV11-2	ASSPNDRGVTNEKLF
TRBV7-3	ASSLAGGPTDTQY
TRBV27	ASSSTVYVTDTQY
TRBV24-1	ATSEAGGAYGYT
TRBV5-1	ASSLSGGWHEQF
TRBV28	ASSWSSTLSYEQY
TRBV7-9	ASSPEWSPEAF
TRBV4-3	ASSQDLRYEQY
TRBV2	ASSPQGPSGNTIY
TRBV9	ASSVVVNTEAF
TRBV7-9	ASSLAGSGLDTQY
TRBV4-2	ASSPSDQGANYGYT
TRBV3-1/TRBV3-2	ASSQDSRNYT
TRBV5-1	ASSLALGGETQY
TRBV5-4	ASSFGTDYNEQF
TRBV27	ASSLRDSGVDTQY
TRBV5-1	ASSLEQGPYGYT
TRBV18	ASSPPGFSYEQY
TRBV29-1	SAQAGAYTDTQY
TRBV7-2	ASSWNRVGNTIY
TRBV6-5	ATREGSGANVLT
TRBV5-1	ASSLAGTGIGELF
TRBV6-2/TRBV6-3	ASSIEGLAGPEQY
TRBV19	ASSIWLNNEQF
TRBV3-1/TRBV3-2	ASSQDSGNTEAF
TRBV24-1	ATSEVSGDEISYEQY
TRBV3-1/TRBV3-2	ASSRSGQSYEQY
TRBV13	ASSQGLAGEREQF
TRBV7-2	ASSLVPPQGGNTEAF
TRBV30	AHSRGGYAGELF
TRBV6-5	ASSYAGTSGSGELF
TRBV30	ACPLREGFSPLH
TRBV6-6	ASSYPTENGYT
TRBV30	AWSVDSSYEQY
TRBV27	ASSKLAGAYEQY
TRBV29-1	SVGTGRTPPTGELF
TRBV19	ASREGPAKNIQY
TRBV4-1	ASSLTGGNQPQH
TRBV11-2	ASSTGTGFYNEQF
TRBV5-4	ASSLGGAGGFGETQY
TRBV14	ASSQSPQNIQY
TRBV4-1	ASSQDQATGLNTIY